A selection of T cell receptor beta chains follows, all from one sample in a study of T cell responses to AZD1222 COVID-19 vaccine. Measured with immunoSEQ multiplex PCR; TCRdb has only the in-frame clones, and not every one. Seen in this sample are more than 110,000 clones; the ten most common clones hold under 2.5%. The source material was peripheral blood. The receptors stem from an adult in good health. CDR3s include the opening cysteine and the closing phenylalanine or tryptophan. A D gene is named only where the DNA matches it firmly.

TRBJ1-1,TRBV6-5,TRBD1,CASSRDREFEAFF,TGTGCCAGCAGCCGGGACAGGGAGTTTGAAGCTTTCTTT
TRBJ1-4,TRBV2,-,CASSEWGGFNEKLFF,TGTGCCAGCAGTGAATGGGGGGGGTTTAATGAAAAACTGTTTTTT
TRBJ1-2,TRBV5-1,TRBD1,CASSRDRGSYGYTF,TGCGCCAGCAGCAGGGACAGGGGTTCCTATGGCTACACCTTC
TRBJ1-6,TRBV6-5,TRBD1,CAIKTGLDYSPLHF,TGTGCCATCAAGACAGGGTTAGATTATTCACCCCTCCACTTT
TRBJ2-5,TRBV7-8,-,CASSLGRASTGQETQYF,TGTGCCAGCAGCTTAGGTCGGGCGTCAACAGGCCAAGAGACCCAGTACTTC
TRBJ1-4,TRBV11-1,TRBD1,CASSETGGEEKLFF,TGTGCCAGCAGCGAGACAGGGGGCGAGGAAAAACTGTTTTTT
TRBJ1-1,TRBV4-2,-,CASSRSGDPQAEAFF,TGTGCCAGCAGCCGATCCGGGGACCCACAGGCGGAAGCTTTCTTT
TRBJ2-1,TRBV30,-,CAWTGTPMTGEQFF,TGTGCCTGGACCGGGACCCCTATGACCGGTGAGCAGTTCTTC
TRBJ1-5,TRBV21-1,-,CASSSRVGGGETGTIVFSNQPQHF,TGTGCCAGCAGCTCCCGAGTTGGCGGGGGAGAAACCGGGACAATCGTGTTTAGCAATCAGCCCCAGCATTTT
TRBJ2-5,TRBV3-1/TRBV3-2,-,CASSRRARKGETQYF,TGTGCCAGCAGCCGACGGGCTCGAAAGGGGGAGACCCAGTACTTC
TRBJ1-2,TRBV5-5,TRBD1,CASSRDREWHGYTF,TGTGCCAGCAGCCGGGACAGGGAGTGGCATGGCTACACCTTC
TRBJ1-1,TRBV5-6,TRBD1,CASSLWDRKNTEAFF,TGTGCCAGCAGCTTGTGGGACAGGAAGAACACTGAAGCTTTCTTT
TRBJ1-2,TRBV10-1,TRBD1,CASRTGTGGGYTF,TGCGCCAGCCGGACCGGGACAGGAGGTGGCTACACCTTC
TRBJ2-5,TRBV29-1,-,CSVETDWREETQYF,TGCAGCGTCGAAACGGACTGGAGAGAAGAGACCCAGTACTTC
TRBJ2-7,TRBV6-5,-,CASSYSTGHSYEQYF,TGTGCCAGCAGTTACTCGACCGGCCACTCCTACGAGCAGTACTTC
TRBJ2-6,TRBV19,-,CASSPAGTGANVLTF,TGTGCCAGTAGCCCAGCCGGGACTGGGGCCAACGTCCTGACTTTC
TRBJ1-3,TRBV7-9,-,CASSFGQTSGNTIYF,TGTGCCAGCAGCTTTGGTCAGACCTCTGGAAACACCATATATTTT
TRBJ1-5,TRBV7-2,-,CASSRIGQAAQPQHF,TGTGCCAGCAGCCGTATCGGGCAGGCCGCTCAGCCCCAGCATTTT
TRBJ2-7,TRBV11-2,TRBD1,CASSSVRDRRSYEQYF,TGTGCCAGCAGTTCTGTCCGGGACAGGCGGTCCTACGAGCAGTACTTC
TRBJ1-5,TRBV7-8,TRBD1,CASTEGQGASQPQHF,TGTGCCAGCACGGAGGGACAGGGGGCGAGTCAGCCCCAGCATTTT
TRBJ2-2,TRBV18,TRBD2,CASSPSAGRDTGELFF,TGTGCCAGCTCACCTTCAGCGGGGAGGGACACCGGGGAGCTGTTTTTT
TRBJ1-4,TRBV18,-,CASSPRTQATNEKLFF,TGTGCCAGCTCACCTAGGACACAAGCAACTAATGAAAAACTGTTTTTT
TRBJ1-1,TRBV9,TRBD1,CASSVDPGGGEAWHF,TGTGCCAGCAGCGTAGACCCAGGGGGCGGGGAGGCATGGCACTTT
TRBJ2-1,TRBV7-9,-,CASSLWENEQFF,TGTGCCAGCAGCTTGTGGGAAAATGAGCAGTTCTTC
TRBJ2-1,TRBV28,TRBD2,CASNHREGVGSEQFF,TGTGCCAGCAACCATCGGGAGGGGGTAGGAAGTGAGCAGTTCTTC
TRBJ2-1,TRBV12-3/TRBV12-4,-,CASSLSRGEQFF,TGTGCCAGCAGTTTATCTCGGGGTGAGCAGTTCTTC
TRBJ2-2,TRBV5-1,-,CASSFIVAGTGELFF,TGCGCCAGCAGCTTCATCGTCGCGGGCACCGGGGAGCTGTTTTTT
TRBJ1-2,TRBV2,-,CASSTLGARGGYTF,TGTGCCAGCAGTACACTCGGGGCGCGGGGAGGCTACACCTTC
TRBJ1-2,TRBV6-4,-,CASSPTGDYGYTF,TGTGCCAGCAGTCCAACCGGGGACTATGGCTACACCTTC
TRBJ2-1,TRBV30,-,CAWSALPGISYNEQFF,TGTGCCTGGAGTGCCCTACCGGGGATCTCCTACAATGAGCAGTTCTTC
TRBJ1-5,TRBV3-1/TRBV3-2,-,CASSLIGPQHF,TGTGCCAGCAGCCTCATAGGGCCCCAGCATTTT
TRBJ2-3,TRBV3-1/TRBV3-2,-,CASSPRAAARADTQYF,TGTGCCAGCAGCCCCCGAGCGGCGGCGAGGGCAGATACGCAGTATTTT
TRBJ1-3,TRBV7-8,-,CASSLVGGNTIYF,TGTGCCAGCAGCTTAGTCGGGGGAAACACCATATATTTT
TRBJ2-3,TRBV3-1/TRBV3-2,TRBD2,CASSPSSGLGFADTQYF,TGTGCCAGCAGCCCCTCATCGGGACTAGGTTTTGCAGATACGCAGTATTTT
TRBJ2-3,TRBV7-6,TRBD2,CASSLLGSGGARDTQYF,TGTGCCAGCAGCTTACTCGGTAGCGGGGGGGCCAGGGATACGCAGTATTTT
TRBJ1-2,TRBV4-1,TRBD1,CASSSRTGVEGYTF,TGCGCCAGCAGCTCAAGGACAGGGGTTGAAGGCTACACCTTC
TRBJ2-7,TRBV11-2,-,CASSFPANSYEQYF,TGTGCCAGCAGCTTTCCGGCGAATAGCTACGAGCAGTACTTC
TRBJ1-1,TRBV7-2,-,CASSLRRLNTEAFF,TGTGCCAGCAGCTTAAGGCGCCTAAACACTGAAGCTTTCTTT
TRBJ1-6,TRBV6-6,-,CASSYSGSNSPLHF,TGTGCCAGCAGTTACTCCGGGAGTAATTCACCCCTCCACTTT
TRBJ1-1,TRBV6-2/TRBV6-3,-,CASSYLQGVPPEAFF,TGTGCCAGCAGTTACCTTCAAGGGGTCCCCCCTGAAGCTTTCTTT
TRBJ1-1,TRBV18,-,CASSLSSGSMNTEAFF,TGTGCCAGCTCACTTAGTTCAGGTAGCATGAACACTGAAGCTTTCTTT
TRBJ1-2,TRBV4-3,-,CASRPTRGLVYGYTF,TGCGCCAGCAGGCCCACTCGGGGGCTCGTCTATGGCTACACCTTC
TRBJ1-2,TRBV29-1,-,CSVEGPVGTVTNYGYTF,TGCAGCGTTGAGGGCCCGGTGGGTACGGTTACTAACTATGGCTACACCTTC
TRBJ1-4,TRBV18,-,CASSPGVHEKLFF,TGTGCCAGCTCACCAGGGGTACACGAAAAACTGTTTTTT
TRBJ1-4,TRBV28,TRBD1,CASSAPGGTNEKLFF,TGTGCCAGCAGTGCCCCAGGGGGCACTAATGAAAAACTGTTTTTT
TRBJ2-5,TRBV6-6,-,CASSFPGAKPGETQYF,TGTGCCAGCAGTTTCCCCGGGGCTAAGCCAGGAGAGACCCAGTACTTC
TRBJ2-7,TRBV4-3,-,CASSQGWGGAEQYF,TGCGCCAGCAGCCAAGGATGGGGCGGGGCCGAGCAGTACTTC
TRBJ1-3,TRBV6-5,TRBD1,CASSYSRDRARNTIYF,TGTGCCAGCAGTTACTCGCGGGACAGGGCGAGAAACACCATATATTTT
TRBJ1-1,TRBV18,-,CASSPLVDVGSTEAFF,TGTGCCAGCTCACCATTGGTGGATGTGGGGAGCACTGAAGCTTTCTTT
TRBJ1-6,TRBV4-2,TRBD1,CASSQTGGNSPLHF,TGTGCCAGCAGCCAAACAGGGGGCAATTCACCCCTCCACTTT
TRBJ2-7,TRBV7-2,-,CASSLPPYEQYF,TGTGCCAGCAGCTTACCACCCTACGAGCAGTACTTC